This note documents a single T cell receptor beta chain sequence. The entry originates in a study of blood T cells in healthy people across ages. PCR was performed a second time for about 7 to 11 cycles using a sample-barcoded 5' primer and a J-beta primer mix. Via MiXCR, TCRdb re-called the 5' RACE reads, giving one row per CDR3 protein. This sample yields hundreds of thousands of distinct CDR3 sequences, of which just under 25% are seen a single time; 8% to 10% belongs to the top ten. Whenever a sample was processed, at least 6 million PBMCs were isolated. The same specimen was also included in a second study, on T cells of mothers and their children. That work adds: In this cohort, donors were three healthy Caucasian mothers plus their six children. Compared with unrelated pairs, related mother-child pairs had slightly higher, non-significant overlap.

The sample taken for sequencing was blood. This receptor was identified in a boy younger than 18 in good health.

The CDR3 coding sequence is TGCGCCAGCAGCTTGGACCTGACTAACTATGGCTACACCTTC. As protein: CASSLDLTNYGYTF. V and J are TRBV5-1 and TRBJ1-2; D ambiguous. Germline V CDR1 and CDR2: SGHRS, YFSETQ. The CDR3 has 14 residues. The ends were cut back, 0 bases at V and 0 bases at J, with 6 bases in the middle.